The TCR beta chain under discussion was sequenced for a study of blood T cell repertoires in COVID-19. Study at large: The samples span acute and convalescent COVID-19 from the United States, Italy and Spain. T cells, B-cell-depleted T cells, or PBMCs provided the cDNA or gDNA that served as material.

Germline V gene sequence: CDR1 MNHEY, CDR2 SVGEGT. Trimming cost V 2 bases and J 8 bases, with 18 bases left between them. CDR3 size: 16 residues. Original handling: Amplified reference gene primers provided the basis for estimating nucleated cell counts. Sequencing used immunoSEQ multiplex PCR; TCRdb keeps in-frame clones, though not all of them. D and trimming were read from the DNA, whereas the V and J calls and clone size are those reported in that table. The repertoire holds 110,000 to 150,000 clones, with over 75% as singletons. The receptor's source is a human donor in a cohort sampled during active COVID-19. The chain employs TRBV6-2 or TRBV6-3 and TRBJ1-4; D ambiguous. The sequencing input was peripheral blood. The CDR3 DNA reads TGTGCCAGCAGTTACCCCGCGGGCTCGCGCGGGGAAAAACTGTTTTTT. Protein sequence: CASSYPAGSRGEKLFF.